The next 7 T cell receptor beta chains were all read from a single sample in a study of CD8 T cells in Susac syndrome. Random-hexamer reverse transcription was applied to roughly 0.5 to 1 ug RNA. TCRdb reprocessed the immunoSEQ multiplex PCR reads via MiXCR and lists one record per CDR3 protein. The table lists about 200,000 distinct CDR3 sequences, more than 85% of them singletons. The specimen was CD8+ T cells from PBMCs. Every receptor here comes from a human donor with multiple sclerosis.

This clonotype showed up just once. This rearrangement joins TRBV12-3 or TRBV12-4 to TRBJ1-2; the match to TRBD1 covers 7 bases. This CDR3 region has 18 residues. Unmatched junction bases numbered 21, after V lost 11 bases and J lost 0 bases. The CDR3 reads CASTRDSLHLISNYGYTF. Written as DNA, the CDR3 is TGTGCCTCCACCCGGGACAGCCTCCATCTAATATCTAACTATGGCTACACCTTC.

The V and J genes are TRBV7-9 and TRBJ2-1; the D gene is possibly TRBD2 (5 bases). This CDR3 is 19 amino acids long. Germline V gene lookup returns CDR1 SEHNR and CDR2 FQNEAQ (reference sequence). V was clipped by 2 bases and J by 2 bases, with 22 bases between them. CDR3 coding DNA: TGTGCCAGCAGCTTATTTCCCCTCGGAGCGTACGGGGCCTACAATGAGCAGTTCTTC. Translation: CASSLFPLGAYGAYNEQFF.

This clonotype was counted a single time. The V and J genes are TRBV15 and TRBJ2-3; tentatively, D is TRBD1 (5 bases). Germline CDR1 and CDR2: LNHNV and YYDKDF (reference sequence). The CDR3 consists of 14 residues. V dropped 1 base and J dropped 6 bases, with 11 bases sitting between them. The CDR3 bases are TGTGCCACCAGCAGAGGACAATGGGGCGATACGCAGTATTTT. It yields the protein CATSRGQWGDTQYF.

Only one count was recorded for this clonotype. The gene calls are TRBV6-2 or TRBV6-3 and TRBJ2-1; TRBD1 matches at 10 bases. The length of the CDR3 is 15 residues. Trimming removed 4 bases from V and 3 bases from J; junction bases left unmatched: 3. Germline loops: CDR1 MNHEY, CDR2 SVGEGT. CDR3 loop: CASSSGTGVYNEQFF. CDR3 DNA sequence: TGTGCCAGCAGTTCCGGGACAGGGGTCTACAATGAGCAGTTCTTC.

The V call is TRBV6-5, the J call TRBJ1-2; the D is unclear. This CDR3 contains 12 residues. Trimming left V 2 bases short and J 8 bases short, with 9 bases between. CDR1 and CDR2 from the germline V gene are MNHEY and SVGAGI. CDR3 region: CASSYGGQGYTF. For the CDR3, the DNA is TGTGCCAGCAGTTACGGAGGGCAGGGCTACACCTTC.

CDR3 coding DNA: TGTGCCAGCAGCTTGGGAGTAGCTGTTGGTAATGAGCAGTTCTTC. Amino acid sequence: CASSLGVAVGNEQFF. The V call is TRBV5-6, the J call TRBJ2-1, with D uncertain. The germline CDR1 and CDR2 sequences are SGHDT and YYEEEE. CDR3 length: 15 amino acids. V was shortened by 0 bases and J by 7 bases, with 14 bases between the two germline ends.

Here the CDR3 reads CASSFGMGGGTEAFF. The CDR3 DNA reads as TGTGCCAGCAGTTTCGGTATGGGGGGCGGCACTGAAGCTTTCTTT. The chain is built from TRBV12-3 or TRBV12-4 and TRBJ1-1, with D possibly being TRBD1 (6 bases). The CDR3 is made up of 15 amino acids. V shed 3 bases and J shed 4 bases, with 15 bases lying between them.